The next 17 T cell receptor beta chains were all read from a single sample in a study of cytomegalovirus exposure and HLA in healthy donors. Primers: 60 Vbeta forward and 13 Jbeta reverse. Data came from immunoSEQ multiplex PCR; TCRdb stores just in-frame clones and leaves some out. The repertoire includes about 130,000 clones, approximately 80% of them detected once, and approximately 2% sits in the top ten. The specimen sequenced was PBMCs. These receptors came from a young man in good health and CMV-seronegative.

The CDR3 bases are TGTGCCAGCAGCTTATCGAAGGGACTAGCGGGAATCGATGAGCAGTTCTTC. Translation: CASSLSKGLAGIDEQFF. This chain uses TRBV7-3 with TRBJ2-1, with TRBD2 identical over 13 bases. This CDR3 is 17 amino acids long. CDR1 is SGHTA, CDR2 FQGTGA, per germline. With 2 bases clipped from V and 8 bases from J, the junction kept 9 bases outside the gene matches. The full variable domain, with the rest looked up from reference TRBV7-3 and TRBJ2-1, is GAGVSQTPSNKVTEKGKYVELRCDPISGHTALYWYRQSLGQGPEFLIYFQGTGAADDSGLPNDRFFAVRPEGSVSTLKIQRTERGDSAVYLCASSLSKGLAGIDEQFFGPGTRLTVL.

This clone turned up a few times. This CDR3 reads CASSPSGGSTDTQYF. In nucleotides, the CDR3 is TGTGCCAGCAGCCCGAGCGGGGGGAGCACAGATACGCAGTATTTT. The genes are TRBV9 and TRBJ2-3; 9 bases are shared with TRBD2. This CDR3 spans 15 amino acids. Trimming removed 4 bases from V and 0 bases from J; junction bases left unmatched: 3. The V gene's germline CDR1 is SGDLS and CDR2 YYNGEE. Full variable domain (missing parts from reference TRBV9 and TRBJ2-3): DSGVTQTPKHLITATGQRVTLRCSPRSGDLSVYWYQQSLDQGLQFLIQYYNGEERAKGNILERFSAQQFPDLHSELNLSSLELGDSALYFCASSPSGGSTDTQYFGPGTRLTVL.

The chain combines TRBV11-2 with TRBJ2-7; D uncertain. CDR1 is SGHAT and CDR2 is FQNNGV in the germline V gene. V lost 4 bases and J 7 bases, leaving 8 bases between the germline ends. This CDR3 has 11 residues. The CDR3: CASSSLREQYF. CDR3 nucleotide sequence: TGTGCCAGCAGCTCGCTTAGAGAGCAGTACTTC.

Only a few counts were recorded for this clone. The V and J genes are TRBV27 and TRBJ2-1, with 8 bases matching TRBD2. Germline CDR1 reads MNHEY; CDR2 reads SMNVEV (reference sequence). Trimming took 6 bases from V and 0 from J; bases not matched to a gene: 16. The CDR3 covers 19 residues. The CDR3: CASRPPLRSGRSSYNEQFF. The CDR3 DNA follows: TGTGCCAGCAGACCTCCCCTCCGGAGCGGGAGATCCTCCTACAATGAGCAGTTCTTC.

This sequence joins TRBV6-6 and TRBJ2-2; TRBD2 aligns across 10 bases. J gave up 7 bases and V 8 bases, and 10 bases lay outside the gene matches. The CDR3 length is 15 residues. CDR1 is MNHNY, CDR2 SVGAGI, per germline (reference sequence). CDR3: CASQSSGRAIGELFF. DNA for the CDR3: TGTGCCAGCCAATCGAGCGGGAGGGCCATCGGGGAGCTGTTTTTT.

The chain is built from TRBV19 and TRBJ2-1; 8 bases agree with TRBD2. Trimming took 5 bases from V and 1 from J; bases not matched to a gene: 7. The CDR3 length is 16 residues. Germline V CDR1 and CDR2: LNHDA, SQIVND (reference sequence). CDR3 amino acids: CASSYQREISYNEQFF. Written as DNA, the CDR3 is TGTGCCAGTAGTTATCAGCGGGAGATTTCCTACAATGAGCAGTTCTTC.

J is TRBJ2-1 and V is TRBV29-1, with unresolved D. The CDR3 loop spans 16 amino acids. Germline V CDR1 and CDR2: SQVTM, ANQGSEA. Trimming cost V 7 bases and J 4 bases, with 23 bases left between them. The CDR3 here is CSAVGFGGGSYNEQFF. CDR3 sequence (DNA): TGCAGCGCCGTTGGTTTCGGCGGCGGATCTTACAATGAGCAGTTCTTC.

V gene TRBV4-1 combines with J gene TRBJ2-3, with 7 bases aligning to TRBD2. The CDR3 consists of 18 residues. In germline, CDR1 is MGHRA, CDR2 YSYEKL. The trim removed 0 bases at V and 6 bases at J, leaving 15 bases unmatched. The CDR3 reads CASSQDGAGVGLGDTQYF. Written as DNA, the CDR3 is TGCGCCAGCAGCCAAGATGGGGCGGGAGTGGGCCTGGGGGATACGCAGTATTTT.

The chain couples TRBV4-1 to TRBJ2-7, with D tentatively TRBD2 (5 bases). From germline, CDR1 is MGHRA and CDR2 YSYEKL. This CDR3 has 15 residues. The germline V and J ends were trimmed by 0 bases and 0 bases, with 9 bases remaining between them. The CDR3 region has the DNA TGCGCCAGCAGCCAAGAGGCGGGCCTCTCCTACGAGCAGTACTTC. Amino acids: CASSQEAGLSYEQYF.

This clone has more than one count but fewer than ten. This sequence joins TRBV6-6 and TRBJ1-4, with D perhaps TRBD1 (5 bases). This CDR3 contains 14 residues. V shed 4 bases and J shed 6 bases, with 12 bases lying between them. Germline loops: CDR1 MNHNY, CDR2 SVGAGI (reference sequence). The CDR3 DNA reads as TGTGCCAGCAGTTCCTGGGGGGATGATGAAAAACTGTTTTTT. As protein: CASSSWGDDEKLFF.

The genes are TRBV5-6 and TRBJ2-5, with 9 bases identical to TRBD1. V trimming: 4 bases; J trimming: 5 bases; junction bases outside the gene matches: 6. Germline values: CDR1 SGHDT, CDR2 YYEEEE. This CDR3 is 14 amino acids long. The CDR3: CASSATGGTETQYF. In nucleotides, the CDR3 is TGTGCCAGCAGCGCGACAGGGGGGACGGAGACCCAGTACTTC.

CDR3 nucleotides: TGTGCCAGCAGCTTAGCGGTTCTGGGGACTAGCGCCTACGAGCAGTACTTC. Protein product: CASSLAVLGTSAYEQYF. The chain is built from TRBV13 and TRBJ2-7, with TRBD2 matching over 10 bases. V shed 1 base, J shed 2 bases, and the junction held 8 bases outside the gene matches. Looked up from germline, CDR1 is PRHDT and CDR2 is FYEKMQ (reference sequence). There are 17 residues in the CDR3.

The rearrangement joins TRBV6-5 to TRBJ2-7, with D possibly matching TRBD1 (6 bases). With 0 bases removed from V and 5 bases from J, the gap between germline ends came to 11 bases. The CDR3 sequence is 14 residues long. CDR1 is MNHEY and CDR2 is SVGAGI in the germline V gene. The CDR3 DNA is TGTGCCAGCAGTTACTCACAGGGCAGCCACGAGCAGTACTTC. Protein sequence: CASSYSQGSHEQYF.

CDR3 sequence (DNA): TGTGCCAGCAGCTTAGACGGACAGGTAAGGGAGACCCAGTACTTC. As protein: CASSLDGQVRETQYF. The V call is TRBV7-3, the J call TRBJ2-5; 7 positions match TRBD1. The V gene end was trimmed by 2 bases and the J gene end by 5 bases; junction bases not matched to a gene: 8. The CDR3 is 15 residues long. Germline-derived CDR1 and CDR2 are SGHTA and FQGTGA. The whole variable domain, filled in from reference TRBV7-3 and TRBJ2-5, reads GAGVSQTPSNKVTEKGKYVELRCDPISGHTALYWYRQSLGQGPEFLIYFQGTGAADDSGLPNDRFFAVRPEGSVSTLKIQRTERGDSAVYLCASSLDGQVRETQYFGPGTRLLVL.

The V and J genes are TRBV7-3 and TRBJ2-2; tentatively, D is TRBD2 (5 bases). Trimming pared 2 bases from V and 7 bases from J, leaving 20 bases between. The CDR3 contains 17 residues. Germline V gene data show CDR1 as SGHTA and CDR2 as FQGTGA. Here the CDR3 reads CASSLRNPAGRGGELFF. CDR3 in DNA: TGTGCCAGCAGCTTACGGAATCCGGCGGGTCGCGGCGGGGAGCTGTTTTTT.

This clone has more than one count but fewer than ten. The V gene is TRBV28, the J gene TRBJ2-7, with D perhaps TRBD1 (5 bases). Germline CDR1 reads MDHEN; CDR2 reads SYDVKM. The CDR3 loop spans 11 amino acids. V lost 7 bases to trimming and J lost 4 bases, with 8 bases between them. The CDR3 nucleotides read TGTGCCAGCATTTCAGGGTACGAGCAGTACTTC. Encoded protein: CASISGYEQYF.

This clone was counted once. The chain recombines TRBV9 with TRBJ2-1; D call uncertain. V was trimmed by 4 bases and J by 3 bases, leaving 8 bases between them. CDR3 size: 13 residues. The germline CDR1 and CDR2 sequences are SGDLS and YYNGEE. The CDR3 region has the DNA TGTGCCAGCAGCTTCAGACACTACAATGAGCAGTTCTTC. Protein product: CASSFRHYNEQFF.